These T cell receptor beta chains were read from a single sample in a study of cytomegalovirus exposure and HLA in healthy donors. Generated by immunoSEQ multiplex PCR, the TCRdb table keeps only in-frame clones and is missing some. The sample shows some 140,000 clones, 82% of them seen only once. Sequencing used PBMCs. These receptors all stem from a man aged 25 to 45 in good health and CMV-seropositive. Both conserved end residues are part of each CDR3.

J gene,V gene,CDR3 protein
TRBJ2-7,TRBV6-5,CASSSNLVGEQYF
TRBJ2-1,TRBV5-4,CASSLGGGFQNEQFF
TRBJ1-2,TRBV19,CASSHEGAHPNYGYTF
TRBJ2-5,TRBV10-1,CASSDYRGETQYF
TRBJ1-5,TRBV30,CAWRPIPGQGNQPQHF
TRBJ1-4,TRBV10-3,CAISEGAGGLGEKLFF
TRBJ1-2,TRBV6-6,CASTATGSYYGYTF
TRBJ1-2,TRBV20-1,CSFRADYGYTF
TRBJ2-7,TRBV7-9,CASSLTSGVGEQYF
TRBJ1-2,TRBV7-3,CASTPVGTGVGGYTF
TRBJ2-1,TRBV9,CASSVSTSGGGYNEQFF
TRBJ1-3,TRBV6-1,CASSGSQGGNTIYF
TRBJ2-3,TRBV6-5,CASSYASGGTDTQYF
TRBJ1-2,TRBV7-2,CANYGYGYTF
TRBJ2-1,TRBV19,CASSIVGGGEQFF
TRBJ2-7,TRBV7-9,CASSFGETKSYEQYF